This is a list of T cell receptor beta chains from one sample in a study of cytomegalovirus exposure and HLA in healthy donors. Sequencing used immunoSEQ multiplex PCR; TCRdb keeps in-frame clones, though not all of them. The table lists 180,000 or so clones, approximately 85% of them singletons. Sequencing input: PBMCs. Receptor source: a man younger than 35 in good health and CMV-seropositive. The CDR3 runs from the conserved cysteine through the conserved F or W. The D gene is left open where the match is weak. Clone size appears in some rows only: once, few, many, or a class for an expanded clone.

>TRBV9|TRBJ1-1|-|-
TGTGCCAGCAGCCCCCTGGTGACGGGTTCCACTGAAGCTTTCTTT
CASSPLVTGSTEAFF
>TRBV4-3|TRBJ2-2|-|-
TGCGCCAGCAGCCCCGGCCGACAGGACACCGGGGAGCTGTTTTTT
CASSPGRQDTGELFF
>TRBV7-8|TRBJ2-3|-|TRBD2
TGTGCCAGCAGCTTAGGTTTAGCGGGGGCGACCAGCACAGATACGCAGTATTTT
CASSLGLAGATSTDTQYF
>TRBV23-1|TRBJ1-2|-|TRBD1
TGCGCCAGCAGCCCCGGAAGGGACAGGGATGTCGGCTACACCTTC
CASSPGRDRDVGYTF
>TRBV14|TRBJ2-1|-|-
TGTGCCAGCGCCCCGCGGTGGGGGGACAATGAGCAGTTCTTC
CASAPRWGDNEQFF
>TRBV30|TRBJ1-1|-|TRBD1
TGTGCCTGGCCCGGACAGGGAGACACTGAAGCTTTCTTT
CAWPGQGDTEAFF
>TRBV5-1|TRBJ1-6|few|TRBD1
TGCGCCAGCAGCGGCGGACAGGGGGCGGGTTCCCTCCACTTT
CASSGGQGAGSLHF
>TRBV5-1|TRBJ2-3|-|TRBD1
TGCGCCAGCAGTGAGACCACCTGGGACAGGGGTGCAGATACGCAGTATTTT
CASSETTWDRGADTQYF
>TRBV6-6|TRBJ2-7|-|TRBD1
TGTGCCGGCGGGACAGGGGCCTACGAGCAGTACTTC
CAGGTGAYEQYF
>TRBV21-1|TRBJ2-2|-|-
TGTGGCGGGGGGATTGACGGGGAGCTGTTTTTT
CGGGIDGELFF
>TRBV4-1|TRBJ2-1|-|TRBD2
TGCGCCAGCAGCTCCCCCGGGACTAAGGCTAAGTTCTTC
CASSSPGTKAKFF
>TRBV9|TRBJ2-7|-|TRBD1
TGTGCCAGCAGCGTTTCGGGACAGGGTCTCCTCGAGCAGTACTTC
CASSVSGQGLLEQYF
>TRBV15|TRBJ1-4|-|TRBD1
TGTGCCACCAGCAGATCGGGACAGTCAAATGAAAAACTGTTTTTT
CATSRSGQSNEKLFF
>TRBV4-1|TRBJ1-1|-|-
TGCGCCAGCAGCCCCCAGGGGTTCAGGAACACTGAAGCTTTCTTT
CASSPQGFRNTEAFF
>TRBV7-3|TRBJ2-2|-|TRBD2
TGTGCCAGCAGTGTAGCGGGGGGACTCACCGGGGAGCTGTTTTTT
CASSVAGGLTGELFF
>TRBV19|TRBJ2-5|-|-
TGTGCCAGTAGTATTTCAGCACAAGGGAGCCAGTACTTC
CASSISAQGSQYF
>TRBV11-3|TRBJ2-7|-|-
TGTGCCAGCAGCCGCAGGGGTGAGAACTCCTACGAGCAGTACTTC
CASSRRGENSYEQYF
>TRBV30|TRBJ1-1|-|-
TGTGCCTGGAGGGGGCCCACGGCTTTCTTT
CAWRGPTAFF
>TRBV12-5|TRBJ1-3|-|-
TGTGCTAGTGGTTTTGGTACAGAGGGCTACTCTGGAAACACCATATATTTT
CASGFGTEGYSGNTIYF
>TRBV6-1|TRBJ2-1|-|-
TGTGCCAGCAATGGCGGCAATGAGCAGTTCTTC
CASNGGNEQFF